The 13 T cell receptor beta chains listed next were all sequenced from one sample in a study of metastatic and nonmetastatic thyroid tumors. Prior to thyroid surgery, none of the patients had received any treatment. TCRdb reprocessed the PCR reads via MiXCR. Of roughly 9,500 clones in the sample, about 30% are singletons; the top ten hold roughly a fifth. The sample consisted of tumor tissue. These receptors came from a female donor with papillary thyroid cancer or a benign thyroid nodule (not recorded which). Some clones in this sample may be carry-over from other donors' samples.

By sample fraction, this clone is medium-sized. The J gene is TRBJ2-3, the V gene TRBV3-1; perhaps TRBD2 as D (5 bases). Germline CDR1 LGHDT, CDR2 YNNKEL (reference sequence). The CDR3 loop spans 13 amino acids. Trimming took off 1 base at V and 6 bases at J, with 8 bases between the two ends. The CDR3 DNA is TGTGCCAGCAGCCAAGCGGAGGCGGATACGCAGTATTTT. It is translated as CASSQAEADTQYF.

The chain is built from TRBV12-3 or TRBV12-4 and TRBJ2-5; a possible D gene is TRBD2 (5 bases). This CDR3 has 12 amino acids. V dropped 6 bases and J dropped 12 bases, with 17 bases sitting between them. The DNA of the CDR3 is TGTGCCAGCAGCCTAAGGAGAGAGACTAAGTACTTC. Its translation is CASSLRRETKYF.

In nucleotides, the CDR3 is TGCAGTGGGAAAAAACCCTCACTAGCGGGAGCCTACGAGCAGTACTTC. Translating gives CSGKKPSLAGAYEQYF. This rearrangement joins TRBV20-1 to TRBJ2-7; 11 bases match TRBD2. V shed 7 bases, J shed 2 bases, and the junction held 13 bases outside the gene matches. Germline lookup yields CDR1 DFQATT and CDR2 SNEGSKA (reference sequence). The CDR3 is 16 amino acids.

V usage is TRBV2 and J usage is TRBJ2-7; 9 positions agree with TRBD1. Germline CDR1 reads SNHLY; CDR2 reads FYNNEI. Trimming at V came to 5 bases and at J to 1 base, leaving 3 bases not matched to a gene. The CDR3 has 14 amino acids. CDR3 sequence reads: CASSWGQGSYEQYF. The CDR3 DNA sequence: TGTGCCAGCAGTTGGGGACAGGGTTCCTACGAGCAGTACTTC.

This clone has at least ten counts. The chain links TRBV7-3 to TRBJ2-3, with no clear D. This CDR3 has 13 amino acids. The germline V gene has CDR1 SGHTA and CDR2 FQGTGA. V gave up 3 bases and J gave up 2 bases, with 6 bases separating them. This CDR3 is CASSFMLTDTQYF. The CDR3 nucleotides read TGTGCCAGCAGCTTCATGCTCACAGATACGCAGTATTTT.

The rearrangement links TRBV20-1 to TRBJ2-7; 9 bases line up with TRBD2. The CDR3 is 14 amino acids. Germline assignment: CDR1 DFQATT and CDR2 SNEGSKA (reference sequence). V dropped 2 bases and J dropped 5; count of bases not matched to a gene: 7. CDR3 nucleotides: TGCAGTGCTAGAAAAATAGCGGGAGAGGACGAGCAGTACTTC. Its translation: CSARKIAGEDEQYF.

Comment on this clone: One end of the junction varies from germline; a read error may be responsible. The chain couples TRBV7-8 to TRBJ1-1; no clear D. This CDR3 is 17 amino acids long. CDR1 and CDR2 from the germline V gene are SGHVS and FQNEAQ. The CDR3 region is CASRLPRKREKNTEDFF. The CDR3 DNA sequence: TGTGCCAGCAGACTTCCACGAAAGCGTGAGAAGAACACTGAAGATTTCTTT.

This clone was counted a single time. The V and J genes are TRBV5-1 and TRBJ2-7, with D possibly being TRBD2 (6 bases). The length of the CDR3 is 15 residues. V lost 4 bases and J lost 4, with 18 bases in between. Germline values: CDR1 SGHRS, CDR2 YFSETQ. The CDR3 spells CASSLGGRAGYEQYF. In nucleotides, the CDR3 is TGCGCCAGCAGCCTGGGGGGTAGGGCTGGATACGAGCAGTACTTC.

The gene calls are TRBV11-1 and TRBJ2-1; 7 bases align to TRBD2. This CDR3 comprises 17 residues. The V segment lost 2 bases and the J segment 7 bases; nucleotides outside the gene matches: 14. Germline V gene data show CDR1 as SGHAT and CDR2 as FQDESV (reference sequence). CDR3 sequence: CASSLKGGASPGNEQFF. In DNA form, the CDR3 reads TGTGCCAGCAGCTTAAAGGGAGGGGCTAGCCCGGGAAATGAGCAGTTCTTC.

This clone qualifies as medium-sized. The rearrangement joins TRBV7-3 to TRBJ2-3, with 9 bases lining up with TRBD1. The CDR3 runs to 14 residues. The J segment lost 6 bases and the V segment lost 2 bases, leaving 3 bases of the junction unmatched. Germline CDR1 is SGHTA and CDR2 is FQGTGA. CDR3 sequence reads: CASSLGTGSDTQYF. For the CDR3, the DNA is TGTGCCAGCAGCTTAGGGACAGGGTCGGATACGCAGTATTTT.

This clone was observed many times. The identical CDR3 is also encoded by other nucleotide sequences in the sample. J is TRBJ2-1 and V is TRBV27; possibly TRBD1 or TRBD2 for D (5 bases each). Trimming removed 9 bases at V and 3 bases at J, with 12 bases between. Germline V gene data show CDR1 as MNHEY and CDR2 as SMNVEV (reference sequence). The length of the CDR3 is 13 residues. The CDR3 DNA follows: TGTGCCAGTCGCCGGGACGGCTACAATGAGCAGTTCTTC. Translated, it gives CASRRDGYNEQFF.

The sample holds many counts of this clone. J is TRBJ2-1 and V is TRBV20-1, with TRBD2 identical over 8 bases. V lost 5 bases to trimming and J lost 12 bases; unmatched junction nucleotides: 21. The V gene's germline CDR1 is DFQATT and CDR2 SNEGSKA (reference sequence). This CDR3 region has 16 residues. The CDR3 sequence: CSARQAGAWVTMRQFF. Written as DNA, the CDR3 is TGCAGTGCTCGACAAGCGGGAGCCTGGGTTACAATGAGGCAGTTCTTC.

The rearrangement joins TRBV11-3 to TRBJ2-7, with TRBD1 matching over 8 bases. The J segment lost 2 bases and the V segment lost 1 base, leaving 1 base of the junction unmatched. The CDR3 is 14 residues long. Germline loops: CDR1 SGHNT, CDR2 YENEEA. CDR3 protein: CASSLAGGPYEQYF. The CDR3 nucleotides read TGTGCCAGCAGCTTAGCAGGGGGCCCCTACGAGCAGTACTTC. The whole variable domain, filled in from reference TRBV11-3 and TRBJ2-7, reads EAGVVQSPRYKIIEKKQPVAFWCNPISGHNTLYWYLQNLGQGPELLIRYENEEAVDDSQLPKDRFSAERLKGVDSTLKIQPAELGDSAVYLCASSLAGGPYEQYFGPGTRLTVT.